This TCR beta chain appears in the sequencing data of a study of cytomegalovirus exposure and HLA in healthy donors. Study conclusions and caveats: Cytomegalovirus association was listed for about 180 TCR beta chains. Most sequenced TCRs were rare (though some public TCRs occurred in many donors).

J was trimmed by 2 bases and V by 5 bases; bases with no gene match: 6. The germline CDR1 and CDR2 sequences are SEHNR and FQNEAQ (reference sequence). CDR3 length equals 16 residues. Primers for the PCR totalled 60 Vbeta and 13 Jbeta. Clones were read by immunoSEQ multiplex PCR, and TCRdb kept only the in-frame ones, dropping some. Here the sample spans about 120,000 clones, 75% to 80% being singletons. Concerning this clone itself: Its specificity is not known.

This rearrangement joins TRBV7-9 to TRBJ2-1; 10 bases fit TRBD2. Sequencing was carried out using PBMCs. This receptor was obtained from a woman in her twenties or thirties in good health and CMV-seropositive. CDR3 DNA: TGTGCCAGCAGCCTTTCTAGCGGGGGAACCTACAATGAGCAGTTCTTC. This codes for CASSLSSGGTYNEQFF.